One sample yielded the 14 T cell receptor beta chains listed below, sequenced in a study of Ad26.COV2.S vaccination and SARS-CoV-2 variants. Treatment defined: around 19 received Ad26.COV2.S at low or high dose, single or two shots; 5 received placebo; per-sample allocation not given. Material that was analyzed had been drawn on day 63 after the first vaccine or placebo injection. This table comes from immunoSEQ multiplex PCR, and its TCRdb copy is limited to in-frame clones, with some not included. The sample gives around 240,000 clones, roughly 90% of which show up once; approximately 11% is in the top ten. This material consisted of peripheral blood, taken in a trial of Ad26.COV2.S vaccine versus placebo. These receptors originate from a person between 18 and 60 years old who received the Ad26.COV2.S COVID-19 vaccine or a placebo.

The chain links TRBV6-5 to TRBJ2-1, with 7 positions matching TRBD1. This CDR3 contains 14 residues. J was trimmed by 3 bases and V by 6 bases; bases with no gene match: 5. Germline lookup yields CDR1 MNHEY and CDR2 SVGAGI. Written as DNA, the CDR3 is TGTGCCAGCAGACCCGACAGGGACTACAATGAGCAGTTCTTC. Translating gives CASRPDRDYNEQFF.

The V call is TRBV9, the J call TRBJ1-2, with 7 nucleotides matching TRBD1. The length of the CDR3 is 14 residues. Looked up from germline, CDR1 is SGDLS and CDR2 is YYNGEE. J was trimmed by 6 bases and V by 7 bases; bases with no gene match: 12. The CDR3 loop is CASSDPTGVNGYTF. The CDR3 bases are TGTGCCAGCTCGGATCCCACAGGGGTTAATGGCTACACCTTC.

The V gene is TRBV25-1, the J gene TRBJ2-7; unclear D gene. The CDR3 has 11 residues. The V gene's germline CDR1 is MGHDK and CDR2 SYGVNS. V shed 3 bases and J shed 6 bases, with 6 bases lying between them. The CDR3 DNA sequence: TGTGCCAGCAGTGATCACCTCGAGCAGTACTTC. This gives the protein CASSDHLEQYF.

This chain joins TRBV7-2 and TRBJ2-5; TRBD2 might be the D (5 bases). CDR1 and CDR2 (germline): SGHTA, FQGNSA. The CDR3 contains 14 residues. The ends were cut back, 5 bases at V and 2 bases at J, with 12 bases in the middle. In DNA form, the CDR3 reads TGTGCCAGCAGCCTTGGACTGGTTCAAGAGACCCAGTACTTC. Encoded protein: CASSLGLVQETQYF.

This chain uses TRBV7-9 with TRBJ2-1; D remains ambiguous. This CDR3 region has 13 residues. Trimming left V 1 base short and J 9 bases short, with 10 bases between. In germline, CDR1 is SEHNR, CDR2 FQNEAQ (reference sequence). This CDR3 reads CASSLEEKGEQFF. For the CDR3, the DNA is TGTGCCAGCAGCTTAGAGGAAAAAGGTGAGCAGTTCTTC.

There are a few counts of this clone. This chain joins TRBV25-1 and TRBJ1-4, with TRBD1 matching over 8 bases. J was trimmed by 7 bases and V by 4 bases; bases with no gene match: 5. The CDR3 extends over 14 amino acids. The germline gives CDR1 MGHDK, CDR2 SYGVNS. The CDR3: CASSGTGWGEKLFF. CDR3 in DNA: TGTGCCAGCAGTGGGACAGGGTGGGGTGAAAAACTGTTTTTT.

V usage is TRBV6-5 and J usage is TRBJ2-2; possible D gene TRBD1, 6 bases. Trimming removed 7 bases from V and 5 bases from J, with 14 bases in between. The germline V gene encodes CDR1 MNHEY and CDR2 SVGAGI. This CDR3 comprises 14 residues. The CDR3 nucleotides read TGTGCCAGCAATGGGGGCCCTACTACCGGGGAGCTGTTTTTT. Amino acids: CASNGGPTTGELFF.

This clone was recorded a few times. The chain employs TRBV10-3 and TRBJ1-1; no reliable D call. V was trimmed by 8 bases and J by 5 bases, leaving 15 bases between them. The germline V gene encodes CDR1 ENHRY and CDR2 SYGVKD. The CDR3 runs to 13 residues. CDR3 DNA: TGTGCCATCGCTTCTAGATCGGGAACTGAAGCTTTCTTT. This sequence encodes CAIASRSGTEAFF.

The chain combines TRBV7-9 with TRBJ2-1; 10 bases agree with TRBD1. The CDR3 runs to 15 residues. With 5 bases clipped from V and 4 bases from J, the junction kept 5 bases outside the gene matches. The V gene's germline CDR1 is SEHNR and CDR2 FQNEAQ (reference sequence). The CDR3: CASSHRDRGYNEQFF. In nucleotides, the CDR3 is TGTGCCAGCAGCCACCGGGACAGGGGTTACAATGAGCAGTTCTTC. The full variable domain, with the rest looked up from reference TRBV7-9 and TRBJ2-1, is DTGVSQNPRHKITKRGQNVTFRCDPISEHNRLYWYRQTLGQGPEFLTYFQNEAQLEKSRLLSDRFSAERPKGSFSTLEIQRTEQGDSAMYLCASSHRDRGYNEQFFGPGTRLTVL.

J is TRBJ2-5 and V is TRBV27; tentatively, D is TRBD1 (7 bases). The CDR3 contains 16 residues. V lost 3 bases, J lost 5 bases, and 19 bases lay in between. From germline, CDR1 is MNHEY and CDR2 SMNVEV (reference sequence). Written as DNA, the CDR3 is TGTGCCAGCAGTTTCTACGGAGGGGGCAGGGTGGAGACCCAGTACTTC. Its protein is CASSFYGGGRVETQYF.

This chain connects TRBV9 to TRBJ1-1, with TRBD1 matching 7 bases. Germline V lookup: CDR1 SGDLS, CDR2 YYNGEE. The V segment lost 3 bases and the J segment 4 bases; nucleotides outside the gene matches: 9. This CDR3 has 15 amino acids. The CDR3 nucleotides read TGTGCCAGCAGCGCTCTACAGGGGTTGGGCACTGAAGCTTTCTTT. Protein product: CASSALQGLGTEAFF.

This clone appeared a few times. The genes are TRBV30 and TRBJ1-6, with TRBD1 as a possible D gene (6 bases). CDR1 is GTSNPN and CDR2 is SVGIG in the germline V gene (reference sequence). The CDR3 runs to 13 residues. Trimming shortened V by 4 bases and J by 10 bases, and 14 bases separated the two germline ends. This CDR3 is CAWNPDSGSPLHF. The CDR3 nucleotides are TGTGCCTGGAATCCGGACAGCGGGTCACCCCTCCACTTT.

The chain is built from TRBV5-1 and TRBJ1-2; D possibly corresponds to TRBD1 (6 bases). Germline CDR1 is SGHRS and CDR2 is YFSETQ. The CDR3 totals 15 residues. Trimming shortened V by 0 bases and J by 4 bases, and 13 bases separated the two germline ends. The CDR3 sequence: CASSLATGAVYGYTF. In nucleotides, the CDR3 is TGCGCCAGCAGCTTGGCCACGGGGGCCGTCTATGGCTACACCTTC.

The V and J genes are TRBV20-1 and TRBJ2-5; the D gene is possibly TRBD2 (6 bases). V was trimmed by 3 bases and J by 7 bases, leaving 18 bases between them. The germline CDR1 and CDR2 sequences are DFQATT and SNEGSKA (reference sequence). The CDR3 runs 14 residues. Here the CDR3 reads CSASRRDVLGTQYF. The CDR3 region has the DNA TGCAGTGCTAGTCGGCGGGACGTCCTGGGGACCCAGTACTTC.